Following are 16 T cell receptor beta chains from one sample sequenced in a study of technical replicates of blood from several donors. Sequenced by immunoSEQ multiplex PCR; TCRdb stores in-frame clones only, minus some. The profile shows tens of thousands of clones, 90% to 95% of them singletons. Sequencing was done on a sample of T cells isolated from PBMCs. These receptors all stem from a human donor in good health.

The chain joins TRBV9 to TRBJ2-6; the D gene is possibly TRBD2 (5 bases). This CDR3 region has 15 residues. Germline V gives CDR1 SGDLS, CDR2 YYNGEE. Trimming removed 1 base at V and 1 base at J, with 6 bases between. CDR3 region: CASSVRGSGANVLTF. In nucleotides, the CDR3 is TGTGCCAGCAGCGTAAGAGGGTCTGGGGCCAACGTCCTGACTTTC.

This sequence joins TRBV28 and TRBJ2-5, with 8 positions matching TRBD2. The CDR3 sequence is 14 residues long. Germline CDR1 reads MDHEN; CDR2 reads SYDVKM. The V gene end was trimmed by 2 bases and the J gene end by 3 bases; junction bases not matched to a gene: 2. CDR3 sequence: CASSLEAGEETQYF. In DNA form, the CDR3 reads TGTGCCAGCAGTTTAGAAGCGGGAGAAGAGACCCAGTACTTC.

This chain links TRBV6-5 with TRBJ2-7; 7 nucleotides agree with TRBD2. V gave up 0 bases and J gave up 2 bases; unmatched junction bases: 4. In germline, CDR1 is MNHEY, CDR2 SVGAGI. The CDR3 consists of 15 residues. The DNA of the CDR3 is TGTGCCAGCAGTTACTCTGGCGGGAGTGCCTACGAGCAGTACTTC. Amino acid sequence: CASSYSGGSAYEQYF.

A word on this clone: Other DNA sequences in this specimen translate into the identical CDR3. The chain is built from TRBV19 and TRBJ2-7, with unresolved D. Germline assignment: CDR1 LNHDA and CDR2 SQIVND (reference sequence). This CDR3 has 13 amino acids. The V gene lost 0 bases and the J gene lost 2 bases, with 5 bases spanning the gap. The CDR3 DNA sequence: TGTGCCAGTAGTATAGACCCCGCCTACGAGCAGTACTTC. Translating gives CASSIDPAYEQYF.

The chain couples TRBV29-1 to TRBJ2-7; TRBD2 might be the D (5 bases). Germline lookup yields CDR1 SQVTM and CDR2 ANQGSEA. V dropped 5 bases and J dropped 1 base, with 12 bases sitting between them. CDR3 length: 13 amino acids. The CDR3 DNA is TGCAGCGTTCAAGGGAGCGATTCCTACGAGCAGTACTTC. Protein: CSVQGSDSYEQYF.

The CDR3 bases are TGTGCTAGTGGTTCAGGGGTAACCGATTCACCCCTCCACTTT. Amino acids: CASGSGVTDSPLHF. The gene calls are TRBV12-5 and TRBJ1-6, with D possibly TRBD1 on 6 matching bases. Looked up from germline, CDR1 is LGHNT and CDR2 is FRNRAP. V dropped 4 bases and J dropped 8 bases, with 12 bases sitting between them. The CDR3 has 14 amino acids.

The genes are TRBV7-8 and TRBJ2-3, with a weak D call TRBD2 (6 bases). CDR1 and CDR2 (germline): SGHVS, FQNEAQ. This CDR3 comprises 14 residues. The V end lost 11 bases, the J end lost 2 bases, and 17 bases lay between the germline ends. The chain's CDR3 is CAAGPGLFTDTQYF. In DNA, the CDR3 is TGTGCCGCGGGCCCGGGACTTTTCACAGATACGCAGTATTTT.

The chain recombines TRBV28 with TRBJ1-3; D unresolved. The CDR3 consists of 14 residues. Trimming shortened V by 3 bases and J by 4 bases, and 10 bases separated the two germline ends. From germline, CDR1 is MDHEN and CDR2 SYDVKM. The CDR3 region is CASSFRVPGNTIYF. The CDR3 bases are TGTGCCAGCAGTTTTCGGGTACCGGGAAACACCATATATTTT.

V and J are TRBV19 and TRBJ1-1; TRBD1 agrees at 7 bases. V lost 5 bases and J lost 0; bases outside the gene matches: 6. CDR1 and CDR2 (germline): LNHDA, SQIVND (reference sequence). This CDR3 spans 15 amino acids. The chain's CDR3 is CASSPIRGMNTEAFF. CDR3 in DNA: TGTGCCAGTAGTCCTATCAGGGGGATGAACACTGAAGCTTTCTTT.

This clone was seen a handful of times. V is TRBV7-9 and J is TRBJ1-1; D gene uncertain. The CDR3 consists of 14 residues. Trimming took off 5 bases at V and 1 base at J, with 11 bases between the two ends. The germline gives CDR1 SEHNR, CDR2 FQNEAQ (reference sequence). The CDR3 protein is CASSQIAQNTEAFF. The CDR3 nucleotides read TGTGCCAGCAGCCAGATAGCACAGAACACTGAAGCTTTCTTT.

The chain uses TRBV7-6 and TRBJ2-7; TRBD1 is a possible D gene (6 bases). CDR3 length: 11 residues. With 3 bases removed from V and 11 bases from J, the gap between germline ends came to 11 bases. Germline loops: CDR1 SGHVS, CDR2 FNYEAQ. CDR3 sequence: CASSLTGVEYF. The CDR3 DNA is TGTGCCAGCAGCTTGACAGGTGTTGAGTACTTC.

This chain uses TRBV28 with TRBJ1-6; possibly TRBD1 for D (5 bases). The V and J ends lost 3 bases and 9 bases respectively, with 12 bases between them. This CDR3 has 14 residues. Germline CDR1 reads MDHEN; CDR2 reads SYDVKM. CDR3 region: CASSFLRGFSPLHF. CDR3 bases: TGTGCCAGCAGTTTCCTGCGGGGCTTTTCACCCCTCCACTTT.

The chain has TRBV6-5 and TRBJ2-1, with 7 bases lining up with TRBD1. Germline V gene lookup returns CDR1 MNHEY and CDR2 SVGAGI. The junction had 11 bases not matched to a gene; V was cut back by 7 bases and J by 8 bases. The CDR3 consists of 14 residues. CDR3 residues: CASKTGLLVDEQFF. CDR3 in DNA: TGTGCCAGCAAGACAGGGCTTCTGGTCGATGAGCAGTTCTTC.

The gene calls are TRBV5-1 and TRBJ2-7; no clear D. Trimming took 5 bases from V and 4 from J, leaving 7 bases between them. CDR3 length equals 11 residues. The germline V gene has CDR1 SGHRS and CDR2 YFSETQ. The DNA of the CDR3 is TGCGCCAGCAGATCCACTTACGAGCAGTACTTC. This gives the protein CASRSTYEQYF.

The rearrangement joins TRBV28 to TRBJ2-4; tentatively, D is TRBD1 (6 bases). Germline V CDR1 and CDR2: MDHEN, SYDVKM. CDR3 length: 15 residues. V lost 5 bases and J lost 1, with 12 bases in between. For the CDR3, the DNA is TGTGCCAGCAGTCCGATACAGGGTGCCAAAAACATTCAGTACTTC. Encoded protein: CASSPIQGAKNIQYF.

The chain uses TRBV9 and TRBJ1-2; D gene ambiguous. Germline values: CDR1 SGDLS, CDR2 YYNGEE. The CDR3 is 15 amino acids. Trimming removed 0 bases from V and 0 bases from J, with 9 bases in between. CDR3 sequence: CASSVVTTSNYGYTF. For the CDR3, the DNA is TGTGCCAGCAGCGTAGTAACAACATCTAACTATGGCTACACCTTC.